These 18 T cell receptor beta chains share one sample of origin, sequenced in a study of control samples from healthy donors and cancer patients. Method: immunoSEQ multiplex PCR; TCRdb's copy keeps in-frame clones and lacks some. The profile shows about 170,000 clones, 70% to 90% of them singletons. Sequencing used blood. These receptors came from a woman aged 25 to 39 in good health.

The chain links TRBV7-9 to TRBJ2-3, with TRBD2 matching over 7 bases. The germline CDR1 and CDR2 sequences are SEHNR and FQNEAQ (reference sequence). The CDR3 runs 14 residues. V shed 6 bases and J 0 bases; nucleotides not matched to a gene: 3. The CDR3 loop is CASRSGESTDTQYF. For the CDR3, the DNA is TGTGCCAGCAGGAGCGGGGAAAGCACAGATACGCAGTATTTT.

The gene calls are TRBV4-1 and TRBJ1-6; 9 nucleotides line up with TRBD1. Germline V gene lookup returns CDR1 MGHRA and CDR2 YSYEKL. J gave up 9 bases and V 0 bases, and 6 bases lay outside the gene matches. CDR3 length: 16 residues. As DNA, the CDR3 is TGCGCCAGCAGCCAAGAAGGACGGGACAGGGCTTCACCCCTCCACTTT. Its translation is CASSQEGRDRASPLHF.

The V call is TRBV2, the J call TRBJ2-3, with D possibly being TRBD1 or TRBD2 (7 bases each). The germline V gene has CDR1 SNHLY and CDR2 FYNNEI. V was pared by 7 bases and J by 3 bases, with 14 bases between. CDR3 length: 14 residues. Written as DNA, the CDR3 is TGTGCCAGCACCCAGGGGGGGGCGACAGATACGCAGTATTTT. It specifies CASTQGGATDTQYF.

The chain uses TRBV15 and TRBJ2-7, with TRBD1 matching over 9 bases. Germline lookup yields CDR1 LNHNV and CDR2 YYDKDF (reference sequence). The J segment lost 4 bases and the V segment lost 8 bases, leaving 12 bases of the junction unmatched. This CDR3 region has 15 residues. The DNA of the CDR3 is TGTGCCACCCAGCCGGGACAGGGCCAAAGGTACGAGCAGTACTTC. It translates to CATQPGQGQRYEQYF.

The table lists this clone with a count of one. The gene calls are TRBV27 and TRBJ2-3; 8 nucleotides match TRBD2. This CDR3 has 15 residues. CDR1 and CDR2 (germline): MNHEY, SMNVEV (reference sequence). After removal of 6 bases from V and 7 bases from J, the junction contained 12 bases not matched to a gene. The CDR3 region is CASRKSGGDTNTQYF. The CDR3, as DNA: TGTGCCAGCAGGAAATCCGGGGGGGATACGAATACGCAGTATTTT.

The chain couples TRBV7-8 to TRBJ2-1; D is unclear. V was cut by 5 bases and J by 5 bases, with 16 bases left in between. CDR3 length: 15 amino acids. Looked up from germline, CDR1 is SGHVS and CDR2 is FQNEAQ. CDR3 amino acids: CASSNPQRKDNEQFF. The CDR3 nucleotides are TGTGCCAGCAGCAACCCCCAACGGAAGGACAATGAGCAGTTCTTC.

This chain joins TRBV9 and TRBJ1-2; no clear D gene. This CDR3 is built from 15 residues. The V end was cut by 0 bases, the J end by 2 bases, with 11 bases between. Germline V gene sequence: CDR1 SGDLS, CDR2 YYNGEE. CDR3 in amino acids: CASSVEGMMNYGYTF. CDR3 nucleotides: TGTGCCAGCAGCGTAGAAGGGATGATGAACTATGGCTACACCTTC. Full variable domain (outside the CDR3, taken from reference TRBV9 and TRBJ1-2): DSGVTQTPKHLITATGQRVTLRCSPRSGDLSVYWYQQSLDQGLQFLIQYYNGEERAKGNILERFSAQQFPDLHSELNLSSLELGDSALYFCASSVEGMMNYGYTFGSGTRLTVV.

Turning to this clone: At one of its ends the junction is not consistent with the germline gene, which may arise from a read error. This chain joins TRBV6-1 and TRBJ2-5; 10 bases map to TRBD2. Per the germline V gene, CDR1 is MNHNS and CDR2 is SASEGT. The CDR3 is made up of 16 amino acids. CDR3 amino acids: CVSSQAGLAEQETQYF. The DNA of the CDR3 is TGTGTCAGCAGTCAAGCAGGACTAGCGGAGCAAGAGACCCAGTACTTC.

This sequence joins TRBV19 and TRBJ2-2; 10 bases fit TRBD2. Losses at the gene ends were 3 bases for V and 7 bases for J; bases not matched to a gene: 5. This CDR3 has 15 amino acids. The V gene's germline CDR1 is LNHDA and CDR2 SQIVND (reference sequence). CDR3 sequence: CASSIRLAGDGELFF. The CDR3 DNA is TGTGCCAGTAGTATCCGGCTAGCGGGAGACGGGGAGCTGTTTTTT.

The rearrangement joins TRBV6-1 to TRBJ1-2; 7 bases fit TRBD1. This CDR3 comprises 13 residues. Per germline, CDR1 MNHNS and CDR2 SASEGT. The V and J ends lost 2 bases and 8 bases, in that order; junction bases with no gene match: 5. The CDR3 sequence: CASSERQGGGYTF. The CDR3 region has the DNA TGTGCCAGCAGTGAACGGCAGGGGGGCGGCTACACCTTC.

V gene TRBV30 combines with J gene TRBJ2-7; D remains unclear. Per germline, CDR1 GTSNPN and CDR2 SVGIG (reference sequence). The CDR3 consists of 12 residues. V gave up 1 base and J gave up 3 bases, with 7 bases separating them. The CDR3: CAWSGASYEQYV. CDR3 nucleotides: TGTGCCTGGAGTGGGGCCAGCTACGAGCAGTACGTC.

The chain uses TRBV11-2 and TRBJ2-2; D remains unclear. The CDR3 spans 13 residues. Germline CDR1 SGHAT, CDR2 FQNNGV. The germline V and J ends were trimmed by 5 bases and 3 bases, with 7 bases remaining between them. Written as DNA, the CDR3 is TGTGCCAGCAGCGCTCATCACACCGGGGAGCTGTTTTTT. It yields the protein CASSAHHTGELFF.

The J gene is TRBJ2-1, the V gene TRBV1; the D call TRBD2 from the table was never checked on the DNA. TRBV1 is termed a pseudogene. CDR3 length equals 16 residues. The CDR3 DNA sequence: TGCACCAGCAGCCAGGGCGGGCTAGGGCCATACAATGAGCAGTTCTTC. Protein sequence: CTSSQGGLGPYNEQFF.

The gene calls are TRBV3-1 (or the pseudogene TRBV3-2) and TRBJ2-7; weak D call: TRBD2 (5 bases). Per germline, CDR1 LGHDT and CDR2 YNNKEL (reference sequence). V dropped 2 bases and J dropped 9 bases, with 11 bases sitting between them. This CDR3 is built from 12 residues. The CDR3 loop is CASSQSEGRQYV. Here the CDR3 DNA reads TGTGCCAGCAGCCAATCCGAAGGGAGGCAGTACGTC.

The chain employs TRBV28 and TRBJ2-7; a weak D match, TRBD1 (6 bases). Trimming shortened V by 6 bases and J by 7 bases, and 13 bases separated the two germline ends. The CDR3 length is 12 residues. Per the germline V gene, CDR1 is MDHEN and CDR2 is SYDVKM. The CDR3 DNA follows: TGTGCCAGCAGCACAGGGATTACGGAGCAGTACTTC. Protein: CASSTGITEQYF.

This chain links TRBV14 with TRBJ2-2, with no clear D. Germline CDR1 SGHDN, CDR2 FVKESK. V lost 0 bases and J 7 bases, leaving 15 bases between the germline ends. The CDR3 contains 16 residues. CDR3 nucleotide sequence: TGTGCCAGCAGCCAAGATCTTCCCCTCCTGGGCGGGGAGCTGTTTTTT. Its protein is CASSQDLPLLGGELFF. Supplemented by reference TRBV14 and TRBJ2-2, the full variable domain reads EAGVTQFPSHSVIEKGQTVTLRCDPISGHDNLYWYRRVMGKEIKFLLHFVKESKQDESGMPNNRFLAERTGGTYSTLKVQPAELEDSGVYFCASSQDLPLLGGELFFGEGSRLTVL.

This chain uses TRBV3-1 (or the pseudogene TRBV3-2) with TRBJ1-1; no clear D gene. Germline V gene sequence: CDR1 LGHDT, CDR2 YNNKEL (reference sequence). This CDR3 comprises 14 residues. Deletions cut 4 bases from V and 5 bases from J, with 14 bases between. CDR3 region: CASSLGRRDTEAFF. The DNA of the CDR3 is TGTGCCAGCAGCCTGGGAAGGAGGGATACTGAAGCTTTCTTT.

This sequence joins TRBV4-2 and TRBJ2-1, with 14 bases fitting TRBD2. The CDR3 loop spans 17 amino acids. V was clipped by 2 bases and J by 6 bases; unmatched bases: 6. Germline V gene lookup returns CDR1 LGHNA and CDR2 YNFKEQ. In DNA form, the CDR3 reads TGTGCCAGCAGCCAACCCCCGGGACTAGCGGGAGTCAATGAGCAGTTCTTC. Its protein product is CASSQPPGLAGVNEQFF.